This T cell receptor (beta chain) was observed in a study of cytomegalovirus exposure and HLA in healthy donors. Details on this clone: Its antigen is undetermined.

V lost 1 base, J lost 5 bases, and 12 bases lay in between. The germline CDR1 and CDR2 sequences are LNHNV and YYDKDF (reference sequence). The CDR3 contains 15 residues. Study-wide findings and caveats: Later on, an analysis found that several of the most significant clusters appeared to be linked to common viral pathogens, which included parvovirus B19.

The study ran its PCR with 60 Vbeta and 13 Jbeta primers. Some clones are missing from TCRdb's copy, which holds only in-frame ones; the method was immunoSEQ multiplex PCR. The table includes about 140,000 clones, approximately 85% detected once. The specimen was PBMCs. This clonotype was sampled from a woman between 40 and 55 years old in good health and CMV-seronegative. The gene calls are TRBV15 and TRBJ2-1, with TRBD1 as a possible D gene (5 bases). The CDR3 is CATSRAGNLNNEQFF. CDR3 in DNA: TGTGCCACCAGCAGAGCAGGGAATCTGAACAATGAGCAGTTCTTC.